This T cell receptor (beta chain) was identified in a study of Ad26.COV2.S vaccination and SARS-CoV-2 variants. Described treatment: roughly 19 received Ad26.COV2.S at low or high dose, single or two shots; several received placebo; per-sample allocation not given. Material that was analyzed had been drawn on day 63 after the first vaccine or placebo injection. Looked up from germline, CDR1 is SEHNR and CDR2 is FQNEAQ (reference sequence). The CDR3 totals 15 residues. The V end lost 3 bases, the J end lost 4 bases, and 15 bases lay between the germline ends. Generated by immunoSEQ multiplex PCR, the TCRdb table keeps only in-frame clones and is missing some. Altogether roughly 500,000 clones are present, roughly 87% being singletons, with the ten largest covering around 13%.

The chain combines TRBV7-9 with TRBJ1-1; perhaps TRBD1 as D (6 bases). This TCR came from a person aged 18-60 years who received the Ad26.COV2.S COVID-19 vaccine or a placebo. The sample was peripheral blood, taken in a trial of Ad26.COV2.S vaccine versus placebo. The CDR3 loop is CASSFEGGRRTEAFF. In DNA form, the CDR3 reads TGTGCCAGCAGCTTTGAGGGGGGGAGACGCACTGAAGCTTTCTTT.